This T cell receptor (beta chain) was captured by sequencing in a study of CD8 T cells in Susac syndrome. RNA, at about 0.45 to 1 ug, was reverse transcribed with random hexamers. TCRdb ran MiXCR on the immunoSEQ multiplex PCR reads and lists one entry per CDR3 protein. This table holds about 280,000 distinct CDR3 sequences, approximately 81% found once. Sequencing of TCR beta was performed on blood CD8+ and CD4+ T cells. The TEMRA cells underwent FACS enrichment, while the CD8+ and CD4+ T cells underwent negative isolation. The germline V gene encodes CDR1 MDHEN and CDR2 SYDVKM. The V end lost 8 bases, the J end lost 1 base, and 8 bases lay between the germline ends. CDR3 length: 12 residues.

The sequence derives from a human donor with multiple sclerosis. The chain carries TRBV28 and TRBJ1-1, with a tentative D call TRBD1 (6 bases). The sequencing input was CD8+ T cells from PBMCs. The CDR3 sequence is CASQTGNTEAFF. The DNA of the CDR3 is TGTGCCAGCCAGACAGGGAACACTGAAGCTTTCTTT.